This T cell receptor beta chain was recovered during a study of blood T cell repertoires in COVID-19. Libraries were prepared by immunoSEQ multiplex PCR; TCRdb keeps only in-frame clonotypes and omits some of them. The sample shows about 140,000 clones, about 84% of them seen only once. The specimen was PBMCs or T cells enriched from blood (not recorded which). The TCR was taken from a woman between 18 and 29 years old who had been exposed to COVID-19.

CDR3 in amino acids: CATSRIGTHVHEQFF. The DNA for the CDR3 is TGTGCCACCAGCAGAATAGGGACTCATGTCCATGAGCAGTTCTTC. V usage is TRBV15 and J usage is TRBJ2-1; TRBD2 is a possible D gene (6 bases). The CDR3 is 15 amino acids. In germline, CDR1 is LNHNV, CDR2 YYDKDF (reference sequence). V was shortened by 2 bases and J by 8 bases, with 16 bases between the two germline ends.